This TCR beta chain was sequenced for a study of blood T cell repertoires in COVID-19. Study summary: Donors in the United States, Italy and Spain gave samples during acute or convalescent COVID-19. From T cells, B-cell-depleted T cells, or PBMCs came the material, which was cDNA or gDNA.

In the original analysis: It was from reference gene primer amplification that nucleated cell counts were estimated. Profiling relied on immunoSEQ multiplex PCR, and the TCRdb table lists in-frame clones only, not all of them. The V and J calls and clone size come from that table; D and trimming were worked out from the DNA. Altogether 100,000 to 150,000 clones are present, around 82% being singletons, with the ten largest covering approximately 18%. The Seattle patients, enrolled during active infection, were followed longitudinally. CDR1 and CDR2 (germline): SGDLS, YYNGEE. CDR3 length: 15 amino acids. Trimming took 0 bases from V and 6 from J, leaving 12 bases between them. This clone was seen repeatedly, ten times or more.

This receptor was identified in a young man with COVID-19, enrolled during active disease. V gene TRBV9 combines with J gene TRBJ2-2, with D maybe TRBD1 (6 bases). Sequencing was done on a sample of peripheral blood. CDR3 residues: CASSVGGGSAGELFF. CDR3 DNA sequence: TGTGCCAGCAGCGTAGGAGGGGGTAGTGCCGGGGAGCTGTTTTTT.